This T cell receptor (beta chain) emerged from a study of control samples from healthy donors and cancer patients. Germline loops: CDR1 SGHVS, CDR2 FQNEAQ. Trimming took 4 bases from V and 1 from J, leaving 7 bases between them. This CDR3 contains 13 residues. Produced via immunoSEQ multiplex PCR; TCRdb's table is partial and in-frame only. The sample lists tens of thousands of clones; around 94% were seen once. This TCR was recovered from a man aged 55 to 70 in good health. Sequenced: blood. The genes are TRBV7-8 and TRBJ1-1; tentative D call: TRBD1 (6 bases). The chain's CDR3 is CASSSTGNTEAFF. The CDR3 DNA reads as TGTGCCAGCAGCTCGACAGGGAACACTGAAGCTTTCTTT.